Below, one T cell receptor beta chain is given with its context. The record originates from a study of T cell changes during pregnancy in multiple sclerosis. Trimming took 3 bases from V and 3 from J, leaving 8 bases between them. CDR3 length: 13 amino acids. Germline values: CDR1 SEHNR, CDR2 FQNEAQ (reference sequence). Profiled with immunoSEQ multiplex PCR; TCRdb holds only in-frame clones, not every one. Among under 50,000 clones listed, 90% to 95% were seen once. The sample here was CD8+ T cells from peripheral blood mononuclear cells, taken in the first trimester of pregnancy. The chain carries TRBV7-9 and TRBJ1-1; weak D call: TRBD1 (6 bases). This TCR was sampled from a female donor with multiple sclerosis, enrolled in a pregnancy study. The CDR3 DNA is TGTGCCAGCAGCTTTCCAGGGGACACTGAAGCTTTCTTT. This encodes CASSFPGDTEAFF. The full variable domain, with the rest looked up from reference TRBV7-9 and TRBJ1-1, is DTGVSQNPRHKITKRGQNVTFRCDPISEHNRLYWYRQTLGQGPEFLTYFQNEAQLEKSRLLSDRFSAERPKGSFSTLEIQRTEQGDSAMYLCASSFPGDTEAFFGQGTRLTVV.